This record concerns one TCR beta chain sequence. Its antigen is not known. Method: immunoSEQ multiplex PCR; TCRdb's copy keeps in-frame clones and lacks some. The repertoire includes more than 75,000 clones, roughly nine tenths of them detected once, and about 5% sits in the top ten. Analyses pooled second doses at about 4 or about 12 weeks. Germline V gene sequence: CDR1 LGHNT, CDR2 FRNRAP. V trimming: 0 bases; J trimming: 4 bases; junction bases outside the gene matches: 5. This CDR3 is 17 amino acids long. The sample belongs to a study of T cell responses to AZD1222 COVID-19 vaccine. Study-wide points: No repertoire was sampled before or during the peak T cell response, only after it. Possibly, clonal diversity was underestimated; donors were largely white British and included more females. At baseline, seropositivity was found in only six AZD1222 recipients.

The material was peripheral blood, obtained 28 days after the second AZD1222 dose. V usage is TRBV12-5 and J usage is TRBJ2-7; 14 positions match TRBD2. This clonotype was sampled from an adult who received the AZD1222 COVID-19 vaccine. Written as DNA, the CDR3 is TGTGCTAGTGGTTTGGTAGGGACTAGCGGGGGCATTTACGAGCAGTACTTC. Protein sequence: CASGLVGTSGGIYEQYF.